The 19 T cell receptor beta chains presented below share a single source sample, sequenced in a study of cytomegalovirus exposure and HLA in healthy donors. Amplification used 60 Vbeta primers and 13 Jbeta primers. Data came from immunoSEQ multiplex PCR; TCRdb stores just in-frame clones and leaves some out. The sample holds fewer than 200,000 clones, about four fifths seen once. Sequencing was done on a sample of PBMCs. These receptors were collected from a female donor in good health and CMV-seronegative.

The chain has TRBV10-3 and TRBJ1-1; 8 positions match TRBD1. There are 15 residues in the CDR3. CDR1 is ENHRY, CDR2 SYGVKD, per germline. V gave up 4 bases and J gave up 3 bases; unmatched junction bases: 7. CDR3 bases: TGTGCCATCAGTGTTCCCGGGACAGGAGACACTGAAGCTTTCTTT. It encodes CAISVPGTGDTEAFF.

This clone has only one observation. The chain links TRBV19 to TRBJ1-2; the D is unclear. The germline V and J ends were trimmed by 6 bases and 0 bases, with 17 bases remaining between them. Germline CDR1 reads LNHDA; CDR2 reads SQIVND (reference sequence). The CDR3 has 16 amino acids. The CDR3 is CASSLPREGSNYGYTF. As DNA, the CDR3 is TGTGCCAGTAGCCTCCCCCGAGAGGGTTCTAACTATGGCTACACCTTC.

The V call is TRBV7-6, the J call TRBJ2-3, with 7 nucleotides matching TRBD1. In germline, CDR1 is SGHVS, CDR2 FNYEAQ. Trimming took 0 bases from V and 4 from J; bases not matched to a gene: 13. This CDR3 spans 18 amino acids. The CDR3 region has the DNA TGTGCCAGCAGCTTAGCAGGAATGAGGGGGCGCGGGTCAGATACGCAGTATTTT. Protein product: CASSLAGMRGRGSDTQYF.

This chain uses TRBV29-1 with TRBJ1-1; 10 bases fit TRBD1. Germline V CDR1 and CDR2: SQVTM, ANQGSEA. The CDR3 is 11 amino acids. Losses at the gene ends were 6 bases for V and 7 bases for J; bases not matched to a gene: 2. The CDR3, as DNA: TGCAGCGTCGGACAGGGGGGTGAAGCTTTCTTT. It translates to CSVGQGGEAFF.

The chain couples TRBV2 to TRBJ1-5; D remains ambiguous. CDR1 is SNHLY and CDR2 is FYNNEI in the germline V gene. Trimming left V 2 bases short and J 2 bases short, with 7 bases between. This CDR3 has 14 residues. CDR3 amino acids: CASSEIGRNQPQHF. The CDR3 DNA sequence: TGTGCCAGCAGTGAAATCGGTCGCAATCAGCCCCAGCATTTT.

This rearrangement joins TRBV9 to TRBJ2-5, with 8 nucleotides matching TRBD1. The CDR3 runs 14 residues. Germline loops: CDR1 SGDLS, CDR2 YYNGEE. V was clipped by 2 bases and J by 4 bases; unmatched bases: 4. CDR3 nucleotides: TGTGCCAGCAGCGTTGGACAGGGCCGAGAGACCCAGTACTTC. Translated: CASSVGQGRETQYF.

V usage is TRBV2 and J usage is TRBJ2-3, with 9 bases identical to TRBD2. J was trimmed by 0 bases and V by 6 bases; bases with no gene match: 4. This CDR3 comprises 15 residues. Per germline, CDR1 SNHLY and CDR2 FYNNEI. CDR3 loop: CASSVTSGSTDTQYF. Written as DNA, the CDR3 is TGTGCCAGCAGCGTCACTAGCGGGAGCACAGATACGCAGTATTTT.

The chain joins TRBV10-3 to TRBJ2-7; TRBD1 aligns across 8 bases. Germline CDR1 is ENHRY and CDR2 is SYGVKD. V trimming: 7 bases; J trimming: 4 bases; junction bases outside the gene matches: 6. There are 13 residues in the CDR3. CDR3 sequence reads: CAIIQGAGYEQYF. CDR3 DNA sequence: TGTGCCATCATTCAGGGGGCGGGATACGAGCAGTACTTC.

The J gene is TRBJ1-6, the V gene TRBV2; D may be TRBD1 (5 bases). Trimming took 2 bases from V and 7 from J, leaving 9 bases between them. Germline values: CDR1 SNHLY, CDR2 FYNNEI. The CDR3 is 14 amino acids. This CDR3 is CASSEQGVNSPLHF. The CDR3 DNA follows: TGTGCCAGCAGTGAACAGGGTGTGAATTCACCCCTCCACTTT.

This clone has a single count. The gene calls are TRBV25-1 and TRBJ2-5, with D possibly being TRBD1 (6 bases). Gene TRBJ2-7 matches the end of the DNA better, so the J call may be wrong. CDR3 length: 13 amino acids. Germline lookup yields CDR1 MGHDK and CDR2 SYGVNS. The CDR3 bases are TGTGCCAGCAGCCAAGGACAGAGCTACGAGCAGTACTTC. Protein sequence: CASSQGQSYEQYF.

This clone appeared once. The CDR3 is CASSARQGANTEAFF. CDR3 DNA: TGTGCCAGCAGTGCGAGACAGGGGGCAAACACTGAAGCTTTCTTT. V is TRBV6-1 and J is TRBJ1-1; TRBD1 matches 10 bases. Germline V gives CDR1 MNHNS, CDR2 SASEGT. V was pared by 4 bases and J by 2 bases, with 4 bases of the junction left unmatched. The CDR3 has 15 amino acids.

This clone has just one count. This chain connects TRBV7-9 to TRBJ2-7; TRBD1 is a possible D gene (6 bases). The CDR3 has 14 residues. Between the trimmed V and J ends, which lost 2 bases and 9 bases, there was a span of 17 bases. Per germline, CDR1 SEHNR and CDR2 FQNEAQ (reference sequence). The chain's CDR3 is CASSLFGPQTGQYF. CDR3 nucleotide sequence: TGTGCCAGCAGCTTATTCGGTCCACAGACAGGGCAGTACTTC.

This clone has just one count. The gene calls are TRBV5-1 and TRBJ2-7, with D perhaps TRBD1 (5 bases). Germline V CDR1 and CDR2: SGHRS, YFSETQ. The CDR3 sequence is 14 residues long. Trimming took 0 bases from V and 0 from J, leaving 7 bases between them. For the CDR3, the DNA is TGCGCCAGCAGCTTGGAGGGGCCCTCCTACGAGCAGTACTTC. Translation gives CASSLEGPSYEQYF.

CDR3 bases: TGTGCTACCGCGTTAGGACTAGATACGCAGTATTTT. Protein sequence: CATALGLDTQYF. The V gene is TRBV10-3, the J gene TRBJ2-3; TRBD2 might be the D (5 bases). The CDR3 is made up of 12 amino acids. Germline V gene lookup returns CDR1 ENHRY and CDR2 SYGVKD.

The rearrangement uses TRBV2 and TRBJ2-2; D gene uncertain. The CDR3 consists of 13 residues. Germline lookup yields CDR1 SNHLY and CDR2 FYNNEI. V was trimmed by 11 bases and J by 4 bases, leaving 14 bases between them. The CDR3 DNA sequence: TGTGCCTCCAAACCTCGCGGCACCGGGGAGCTGTTTTTT. This encodes CASKPRGTGELFF.

Only a few counts were recorded for this clone. The chain carries TRBV12-5 and TRBJ2-1; 8 bases line up with TRBD2. The junction had 11 bases not matched to a gene; V was cut back by 4 bases and J by 6 bases. From germline, CDR1 is LGHNT and CDR2 FRNRAP. The CDR3 is 16 amino acids. The CDR3 sequence is CASGSATGGAGNEQFF. CDR3 in DNA: TGTGCTAGTGGTTCTGCGACCGGGGGGGCCGGCAATGAGCAGTTCTTC. The full variable domain, its missing parts supplied by reference TRBV12-5 and TRBJ2-1, is DARVTQTPRHKVTEMGQEVTMRCQPILGHNTVFWYRQTMMQGLELLAYFRNRAPLDDSGMPKDRFSAEMPDATLATLKIQPSEPRDSAVYFCASGSATGGAGNEQFFGPGTRLTVL.

The chain joins TRBV19 to TRBJ2-7; D may be TRBD2 (6 bases). Germline values: CDR1 LNHDA, CDR2 SQIVND (reference sequence). V was clipped by 4 bases and J by 5 bases, with 15 bases between them. This CDR3 region has 14 residues. The CDR3 sequence is CASSTYTAGHEQYF. Here the CDR3 DNA reads TGTGCCAGTAGTACCTACACGGCGGGGCACGAGCAGTACTTC.

This clone has more than one count but fewer than ten. J is TRBJ2-1 and V is TRBV4-2; perhaps TRBD2 as D (5 bases). The CDR3 consists of 15 residues. In germline, CDR1 is LGHNA, CDR2 YNFKEQ. Between the trimmed V and J ends, which lost 0 bases and 3 bases, there was a span of 9 bases. Here the CDR3 DNA reads TGTGCCAGCAGCCAAGAAGCGGATCTCTACAATGAGCAGTTCTTC. It yields the protein CASSQEADLYNEQFF.

This clone appeared a single time. The chain has TRBV9 and TRBJ2-2; the match to TRBD2 covers 7 bases. CDR1 and CDR2 from the germline V gene are SGDLS and YYNGEE. There are 14 residues in the CDR3. With V trimmed by 2 bases and J by 6 bases, 4 bases remained unmatched. DNA for the CDR3: TGTGCCAGCAGCGTCGGGGGGAGATCCGGGGAGCTGTTTTTT. Encoded protein: CASSVGGRSGELFF. Full variable domain (remainder filled in from reference TRBV9 and TRBJ2-2): DSGVTQTPKHLITATGQRVTLRCSPRSGDLSVYWYQQSLDQGLQFLIQYYNGEERAKGNILERFSAQQFPDLHSELNLSSLELGDSALYFCASSVGGRSGELFFGEGSRLTVL.